This TCR beta chain was sequenced during a study of blood T cell repertoires in COVID-19. The overall study: Specimens from acute and convalescent COVID-19 originated in the United States, Italy and Spain. PBMCs, B-cell-depleted T cells, or T cells provided the cDNA or gDNA that made up the material.

Source study methods: The assay estimated nucleated cells by amplifying reference gene primers. Method: immunoSEQ multiplex PCR; TCRdb's copy keeps in-frame clones and lacks some. V and J calls and clone size are given by that table; D and trimming were obtained from the DNA. Among about 180,000 clones, over 75% were seen once, and the ten largest hold over 0.95%. Clinical history as reported by participants underpinned cohort assignment. V dropped 3 bases and J dropped 2 bases, with 10 bases sitting between them. The CDR3 is 14 amino acids. Germline-derived CDR1 and CDR2 are LNHNV and YYDKDF (reference sequence).

V gene TRBV15 combines with J gene TRBJ2-5; D not resolved. The TCR sequence derives from a human donor with acute COVID-19. The donor label of this sample is uncertain. Sequencing was carried out using PBMCs or T cells enriched from blood (not recorded which). Here the CDR3 DNA reads TGTGCCACCAGCAGCAGGCCTCTACAAGAGACCCAGTACTTC. Its protein product is CATSSRPLQETQYF.